Listed here are 31 T cell receptor beta chains from one sample, sequenced in a study of cytomegalovirus exposure and HLA in healthy donors. Using immunoSEQ multiplex PCR, the repertoire was profiled, and TCRdb retains in-frame clones only, with some absent. Of about 330,000 clones in the sample, roughly 88% were seen once. The sequencing sample was made of PBMCs. The receptors stem from a woman younger than 35 in good health and CMV-seronegative.

The chain employs TRBV5-1 and TRBJ2-7, with 8 nucleotides matching TRBD2. CDR1 is SGHRS, CDR2 YFSETQ, per germline. The CDR3 totals 12 residues. After removal of 4 bases from V and 7 bases from J, the junction contained 4 bases not matched to a gene. As DNA, the CDR3 is TGCGCCAGCAGCCCGGGACTAGGTGAGCAGTACTTC. Its translation is CASSPGLGEQYF. Full variable domain (remainder filled in from reference TRBV5-1 and TRBJ2-7): KAGVTQTPRYLIKTRGQQVTLSCSPISGHRSVSWYQQTPGQGLQFLFEYFSETQRNKGNFPGRFSGRQFSNSRSEMNVSTLELGDSALYLCASSPGLGEQYFGPGTRLTVT.

The chain combines TRBV19 with TRBJ1-2; 7 bases fit TRBD1. The ends lost 7 bases at V and 7 bases at J; junction bases unmatched: 9. CDR1 and CDR2 (germline): LNHDA, SQIVND (reference sequence). This CDR3 has 13 amino acids. The CDR3 sequence is CASKDREAFGYTF. The CDR3 bases are TGTGCCAGTAAAGACAGGGAAGCTTTTGGCTACACCTTC.

This clone was picked up one time. The chain employs TRBV19 and TRBJ2-7; D possibly corresponds to TRBD2 (7 bases). CDR1 LNHDA and CDR2 SQIVND come from the germline V gene (reference sequence). The V gene lost 4 bases and the J gene lost 4 bases, with 17 bases spanning the gap. CDR3 length: 15 amino acids. The CDR3, as DNA: TGTGCCAGTAGTAGTTGGCGGGGGCTTGGTTACGAGCAGTACTTC. This translates into CASSSWRGLGYEQYF.

The V call is TRBV15, the J call TRBJ2-7; D is perhaps TRBD1 (6 bases). V gave up 4 bases and J gave up 4 bases, with 14 bases separating them. The germline gives CDR1 LNHNV, CDR2 YYDKDF (reference sequence). The CDR3 extends over 14 amino acids. In nucleotides, the CDR3 is TGTGCCACCAGCAACCGGGACACATCTTACGAGCAGTACTTC. Its translation is CATSNRDTSYEQYF.

The chain joins TRBV2 to TRBJ2-1; 13 bases map to TRBD2. The CDR3 has 17 residues. The germline V gene encodes CDR1 SNHLY and CDR2 FYNNEI. V was clipped by 9 bases and J by 2 bases; unmatched bases: 10. CDR3 in amino acids: CASKLAGGPAAYNEQFF. Here the CDR3 DNA reads TGTGCCAGTAAACTAGCGGGAGGGCCAGCGGCCTACAATGAGCAGTTCTTC. The full variable domain, in which reference TRBV2 and TRBJ2-1 provide the parts outside the CDR3, is EPEVTQTPSHQVTQMGQEVILRCVPISNHLYFYWYRQILGQKVEFLVSFYNNEISEKSEIFDDQFSVERPDGSNFTLKIRSTKLEDSAMYFCASKLAGGPAAYNEQFFGPGTRLTVL.

This clone was recorded once. The chain has TRBV5-1 and TRBJ2-6, with 10 positions matching TRBD1. J was trimmed by 2 bases and V by 5 bases; bases with no gene match: 7. There are 17 residues in the CDR3. Germline values: CDR1 SGHRS, CDR2 YFSETQ. The CDR3 here is CASSGDRGSAGANVLTF. The DNA of the CDR3 is TGCGCCAGCAGTGGGGACAGGGGTTCGGCTGGGGCCAACGTCCTGACTTTC.

The chain uses TRBV7-8 and TRBJ2-7, with D perhaps matching TRBD2 (6 bases). The length of the CDR3 is 12 residues. The germline CDR1 and CDR2 sequences are SGHVS and FQNEAQ. V dropped 3 bases and J dropped 4 bases, with 7 bases sitting between them. CDR3 in DNA: TGTGCCAGCAGCTTGCGGGGTTACGAGCAGTACTTC. Its protein is CASSLRGYEQYF.

The chain has TRBV18 and TRBJ2-1; 10 positions agree with TRBD1. This CDR3 has 17 residues. Looked up from germline, CDR1 is KGHSH and CDR2 is LQKENI. The ends lost 2 bases at V and 3 bases at J; junction bases unmatched: 7. The CDR3 is CASSPATGGKGYNEQFF. DNA for the CDR3: TGTGCCAGCTCACCAGCGACAGGGGGCAAAGGCTACAATGAGCAGTTCTTC.

This chain connects TRBV7-9 to TRBJ2-7, with D maybe TRBD1 (6 bases). Per germline, CDR1 SEHNR and CDR2 FQNEAQ (reference sequence). This CDR3 has 14 amino acids. V was cut by 1 base and J by 5 bases, with 12 bases left in between. The CDR3 nucleotides are TGTGCCAGCAGCTTAGGACAGGCCCCTAACGAGCAGTACTTC. Protein: CASSLGQAPNEQYF. Supplemented by reference TRBV7-9 and TRBJ2-7, the full variable domain reads DTGVSQNPRHKITKRGQNVTFRCDPISEHNRLYWYRQTLGQGPEFLTYFQNEAQLEKSRLLSDRFSAERPKGSFSTLEIQRTEQGDSAMYLCASSLGQAPNEQYFGPGTRLTVT.

This clone was picked up a small number of times. The chain couples TRBV4-1 to TRBJ1-3, with TRBD1 as a possible D gene (6 bases). Germline V gene data show CDR1 as MGHRA and CDR2 as YSYEKL. The length of the CDR3 is 15 residues. V was trimmed by 2 bases and J by 8 bases, leaving 16 bases between them. The chain's CDR3 is CASSQISGGKDTIYF. CDR3 in DNA: TGCGCCAGCAGCCAAATTAGCGGGGGCAAGGACACCATATATTTT.

The V and J genes are TRBV5-1 and TRBJ1-2; 10 positions match TRBD1. Trimming at V came to 0 bases and at J to 7 bases, leaving 3 bases not matched to a gene. The germline V gene has CDR1 SGHRS and CDR2 YFSETQ. This CDR3 spans 14 amino acids. The CDR3 sequence: CASSLEGTGVGYTF. In DNA form, the CDR3 reads TGCGCCAGCAGCTTGGAGGGGACAGGGGTTGGCTACACCTTC.

This rearrangement joins TRBV5-3 to TRBJ2-3; the match to TRBD2 covers 7 bases. TRBV5-3 is given ORF status, its function remaining uncertain. The length of the CDR3 is 16 residues. The V segment lost 4 bases and the J segment 2 bases; nucleotides outside the gene matches: 10. The CDR3 bases are TGTGCCAGAAGCGTAACCCGACTAGCAGCCACAGATACGCAGTATTTT. Protein: CARSVTRLAATDTQYF.

This clone has just one count. The V and J genes are TRBV6-6 and TRBJ1-2; D ambiguous. Germline values: CDR1 MNHNY, CDR2 SVGAGI (reference sequence). V was clipped by 7 bases and J by 7 bases, with 25 bases between them. The CDR3 has 16 residues. The CDR3 loop is CASTGLSRMSSGGYTF. The CDR3 nucleotides are TGTGCCAGCACCGGACTGTCGAGGATGAGTTCTGGTGGCTACACCTTC.

The chain uses TRBV25-1 and TRBJ2-7, with a possible D match to TRBD2 (7 bases). This CDR3 region has 15 residues. Germline CDR1 and CDR2: MGHDK and SYGVNS. V was trimmed by 1 base and J by 5 bases, leaving 15 bases between them. The CDR3 DNA reads as TGTGCCAGCAGTGAATGGGGCGGGGAGGGGGACGAGCAGTACTTC. Its translation is CASSEWGGEGDEQYF.

This rearrangement joins TRBV4-2 to TRBJ2-5; 7 bases line up with TRBD2. This CDR3 is built from 16 residues. Germline V gene lookup returns CDR1 LGHNA and CDR2 YNFKEQ. V was pared by 0 bases and J by 1 base, with 5 bases of the junction left unmatched. The CDR3 here is CASSQEVTGGQETQYF. CDR3 nucleotides: TGTGCCAGCAGCCAAGAAGTTACGGGGGGCCAAGAGACCCAGTACTTC.

This chain uses TRBV7-8 with TRBJ2-1; 14 nucleotides line up with TRBD2. The germline V gene has CDR1 SGHVS and CDR2 FQNEAQ. This CDR3 comprises 18 residues. J gave up 2 bases and V 5 bases, and 8 bases lay outside the gene matches. DNA for the CDR3: TGTGCCAGCAGCCAGGGACTAGCGGGAGATAGGCCCTACAATGAGCAGTTCTTC. This translates into CASSQGLAGDRPYNEQFF.

This clone was picked up a small number of times. The rearrangement links TRBV7-9 to TRBJ1-2; D gene uncertain. Germline V gives CDR1 SEHNR, CDR2 FQNEAQ (reference sequence). CDR3 length equals 15 residues. V was shortened by 3 bases and J by 4 bases, with 15 bases between the two germline ends. CDR3 DNA sequence: TGTGCCAGCAGCTTGCCGCCCCAGTTGGTCTATGGCTACACCTTC. Protein: CASSLPPQLVYGYTF.

CDR3 nucleotides: TGCGCCAGCAGTGAGTCGCAGGGGGCTGATGGCGGGGAGCTGTTTTTT. It codes for CASSESQGADGGELFF. The chain uses TRBV10-1 and TRBJ2-2; 8 positions match TRBD1. J gave up 7 bases and V 0 bases, and 7 bases lay outside the gene matches. Germline V gives CDR1 WNHNN, CDR2 SYGVQD (reference sequence). The CDR3 covers 16 residues.

This clone has a single count. Written as DNA, the CDR3 is TGTGCCAGCTCCTATGGACAGAATGAGCAGTTCTTC. Protein product: CASSYGQNEQFF. V and J are TRBV18 and TRBJ2-1, with a possible D match to TRBD1 (6 bases). Trimming removed 6 bases from V and 7 bases from J, with 10 bases in between. Germline V CDR1 and CDR2: KGHSH, LQKENI. The CDR3 runs 12 residues.

The chain carries TRBV7-2 and TRBJ1-3, with a weak D call TRBD1 (5 bases). CDR3 length: 16 amino acids. V dropped 4 bases and J dropped 2 bases, with 15 bases sitting between them. From germline, CDR1 is SGHTA and CDR2 FQGNSA. The DNA for the CDR3 is TGTGCCAGCAGCTCATGGGGAGGGGCCGCTGGAAACACCATATATTTT. This codes for CASSSWGGAAGNTIYF.

The chain combines TRBV27 with TRBJ2-7; TRBD2 agrees at 8 bases. The length of the CDR3 is 15 residues. Trimming cost V 3 bases and J 2 bases; bases outside gene matches: 6. Per germline, CDR1 MNHEY and CDR2 SMNVEV (reference sequence). Here the CDR3 DNA reads TGTGCCAGCAGTTTTCGTATAGCGGGGACCTACGAGCAGTACTTC. Amino acid sequence: CASSFRIAGTYEQYF.

This sequence joins TRBV29-1 and TRBJ1-5; TRBD1 aligns across 7 bases. V shed 8 bases and J 6 bases; nucleotides not matched to a gene: 7. Germline V gene data show CDR1 as SQVTM and CDR2 as ANQGSEA. The CDR3 extends over 12 amino acids. As DNA, the CDR3 is TGCAGCACGAGACAGGGCAGTCAGCCCCAGCATTTT. It codes for CSTRQGSQPQHF.

The rearrangement joins TRBV7-9 to TRBJ1-5, with D hard to call. The CDR3 has 14 amino acids. CDR1 and CDR2 (germline): SEHNR, FQNEAQ (reference sequence). Trimming shortened V by 1 base and J by 9 bases, and 13 bases separated the two germline ends. CDR3 coding DNA: TGTGCCAGCAGCTTAGATGAGGGCGCGGGGCCCCAGCATTTT. Translated, it gives CASSLDEGAGPQHF.

The chain combines TRBV29-1 with TRBJ2-5; TRBD1 might be the D (5 bases). From germline, CDR1 is SQVTM and CDR2 ANQGSEA. V was shortened by 2 bases and J by 4 bases, with 14 bases between the two germline ends. The CDR3 covers 14 residues. The CDR3 region has the DNA TGCAGCGTTGAACCCCCCGGACAAAGAGAGACCCAGTACTTC. Translated, it gives CSVEPPGQRETQYF.

The rearrangement links TRBV7-9 to TRBJ2-7; 8 nucleotides agree with TRBD2. CDR1 is SEHNR and CDR2 is FQNEAQ in the germline V gene (reference sequence). With 7 bases clipped from V and 3 bases from J, the junction kept 8 bases outside the gene matches. CDR3 length equals 14 residues. The chain's CDR3 is CASTPPGGHYEQYF. In nucleotides, the CDR3 is TGTGCCAGCACCCCTCCGGGAGGGCACTACGAGCAGTACTTC. The entire variable domain, with the rest obtained from reference TRBV7-9 and TRBJ2-7, is as follows: DTGVSQNPRHKITKRGQNVTFRCDPISEHNRLYWYRQTLGQGPEFLTYFQNEAQLEKSRLLSDRFSAERPKGSFSTLEIQRTEQGDSAMYLCASTPPGGHYEQYFGPGTRLTVT.

The chain recombines TRBV27 with TRBJ2-2, with TRBD2 identical over 11 bases. The CDR3 sequence is 15 residues long. The germline V gene has CDR1 MNHEY and CDR2 SMNVEV (reference sequence). Trimming took 5 bases from V and 5 from J; bases not matched to a gene: 4. CDR3 amino acids: CASSQIAGGTGELFF. CDR3 sequence (DNA): TGTGCCAGCAGTCAAATAGCGGGGGGGACCGGGGAGCTGTTTTTT.

The J gene is TRBJ2-1, the V gene TRBV5-1; 8 bases are a match to TRBD1. The germline gives CDR1 SGHRS, CDR2 YFSETQ. J was trimmed by 2 bases and V by 4 bases; bases with no gene match: 5. The CDR3 extends over 15 amino acids. As DNA, the CDR3 is TGCGCCAGCAGCGCCGGGACAGGACCCTACAATGAGCAGTTCTTC. It is translated as CASSAGTGPYNEQFF.

The chain combines TRBV5-1 with TRBJ2-1; TRBD2 agrees at 8 bases. The CDR3 runs 14 residues. The V segment lost 4 bases and the J segment 7 bases; nucleotides outside the gene matches: 7. In germline, CDR1 is SGHRS, CDR2 YFSETQ. For the CDR3, the DNA is TGCGCCAGCAGCCTTCAGAGCGGGAGTAATGAGCAGTTCTTC. It is translated as CASSLQSGSNEQFF. Complete variable domain (other parts from reference TRBV5-1 and TRBJ2-1): KAGVTQTPRYLIKTRGQQVTLSCSPISGHRSVSWYQQTPGQGLQFLFEYFSETQRNKGNFPGRFSGRQFSNSRSEMNVSTLELGDSALYLCASSLQSGSNEQFFGPGTRLTVL.

This chain links TRBV14 with TRBJ2-5; D unclear. Between the trimmed V and J ends, which lost 6 bases and 1 base, there was a span of 3 bases. This CDR3 has 11 amino acids. Germline V CDR1 and CDR2: SGHDN, FVKESK. The CDR3 DNA reads TGTGCCAGCAGTCGCCAAGAGACCCAGTACTTC. This encodes CASSRQETQYF.

The chain is built from TRBV9 and TRBJ1-1, with D perhaps TRBD1 (6 bases). The CDR3 runs to 13 residues. CDR1 is SGDLS, CDR2 YYNGEE, per germline. V was cut by 0 bases and J by 11 bases, with 14 bases left in between. This CDR3 is CASSVDPGVNAFF. CDR3 coding DNA: TGTGCCAGCAGCGTAGACCCAGGGGTGAATGCTTTCTTT. The variable domain in full, completed from reference TRBV9 and TRBJ1-1, reads DSGVTQTPKHLITATGQRVTLRCSPRSGDLSVYWYQQSLDQGLQFLIQYYNGEERAKGNILERFSAQQFPDLHSELNLSSLELGDSALYFCASSVDPGVNAFFGQGTRLTVV.

The chain has TRBV27 and TRBJ1-1; no reliable D call. V lost 8 bases to trimming and J lost 2 bases, with 12 bases between them. From germline, CDR1 is MNHEY and CDR2 SMNVEV (reference sequence). The length of the CDR3 is 13 residues. The CDR3 bases are TGTGCCAGCTGTCCCAGGAAAAACACTGAAGCTTTCTTT. This sequence encodes CASCPRKNTEAFF.